The 19 T cell receptor beta chains below all came from one sample that was sequenced in a study of T cell changes during pregnancy in multiple sclerosis (dated by TCRdb to between 2017 and 2020). Libraries were built with the immunoSEQ multiplex PCR assay. Sourced from immuneACCESS, this table was stored by TCRdb with only in-frame sequences that have V and J called. A share of the clones is absent; for the studies checked, an unresolved V gene accounts for under half, and the remainder has no known explanation. A total of about 40,000 clones appear in this sample, nearly 90% of them only once. About 1.2% of the sample lies in the top ten. The starting material was CD4+ T cells from peripheral blood mononuclear cells, obtained in the first trimester of pregnancy. These TCRs come from a female donor with multiple sclerosis, enrolled in a pregnancy study.

The rearrangement joins TRBV9 to TRBJ2-4, with a possible D match to TRBD1 (5 bases). CDR1 and CDR2 (germline): SGDLS, YYNGEE. V was trimmed by 3 bases and J by 1 base, leaving 11 bases between them. The CDR3 consists of 15 residues. The CDR3 coding sequence is TGTGCCAGCAGCGCTGCCCCAGGGGCCAAAAACATTCAGTACTTC. Residues: CASSAAPGAKNIQYF.

This clone was counted between two and nine times. The chain links TRBV12-1 to TRBJ2-1; the table gives TRBD2 as D, unverified against the DNA. TRBV12-1 is shown as a pseudogene. The CDR3 is made up of 12 amino acids. The CDR3 coding sequence is TGTGCCAGCAGCTTTCCCCCGGGTGAGCAGTTCTTC. This sequence encodes CASSFPPGEQFF.

This chain uses TRBV23-1 with TRBJ2-7; tentative D call: TRBD1 (6 bases). TRBV23-1 is noted as an ORF with a role that remains uncertain. The CDR3 runs 14 residues. The V end lost 4 bases, the J end lost 3 bases, and 13 bases lay between the germline ends. The chain's CDR3 is CASSPGVRGYEQYF. CDR3 DNA sequence: TGCGCCAGCAGTCCCGGCGTCAGGGGCTACGAGCAGTACTTC.

The chain uses TRBV5-1 and TRBJ2-5; weak D call: TRBD1 (5 bases). The V end lost 4 bases, the J end lost 4 bases, and 20 bases lay between the germline ends. The CDR3 runs to 16 residues. From germline, CDR1 is SGHRS and CDR2 YFSETQ. The CDR3 DNA follows: TGCGCCAGCAGCCCCCGGCCGCAGGGATCCACAGAGACCCAGTACTTC. It is translated as CASSPRPQGSTETQYF.

The rearrangement joins TRBV4-2 to TRBJ2-2, with D perhaps TRBD2 (6 bases). The CDR3 is made up of 16 amino acids. V was pared by 2 bases and J by 1 base, with 11 bases between. Germline loops: CDR1 LGHNA, CDR2 YNFKEQ. CDR3 bases: TGTGCCAGCAGCCAATCGGCTAGCGAGAACACCGGGGAGCTGTTTTTT. This codes for CASSQSASENTGELFF.

The chain links TRBV11-2 to TRBJ1-1; TRBD1 is a possible D gene (5 bases). V dropped 8 bases and J dropped 2 bases, with 12 bases sitting between them. The CDR3 sequence is 13 residues long. CDR1 SGHAT and CDR2 FQNNGV come from the germline V gene. The CDR3, as DNA: TGTGCCAGCGGCGGGACCGCTAACACTGAAGCTTTCTTT. Translated, it gives CASGGTANTEAFF. Full variable domain (outside the CDR3, taken from reference TRBV11-2 and TRBJ1-1): EAGVAQSPRYKIIEKRQSVAFWCNPISGHATLYWYQQILGQGPKLLIQFQNNGVVDDSQLPKDRFSAERLKGVDSTLKIQPAKLEDSAVYLCASGGTANTEAFFGQGTRLTVV.

The V gene is TRBV6-1, the J gene TRBJ1-5; TRBD1 matches 8 bases. CDR3 length: 14 amino acids. CDR1 and CDR2 (germline): MNHNS, SASEGT. The V and J ends lost 3 bases and 6 bases, in that order; junction bases with no gene match: 4. The CDR3 loop reads CASSDSGGGQPQHF. Here the CDR3 DNA reads TGTGCCAGCAGTGACTCAGGGGGCGGTCAGCCCCAGCATTTT.

The chain combines TRBV25-1 with TRBJ2-5, with 8 positions matching TRBD2. CDR1 is MGHDK and CDR2 is SYGVNS in the germline V gene. V shed 1 base and J 5 bases; nucleotides not matched to a gene: 9. The CDR3 runs to 16 residues. Here the CDR3 reads CASSELGSGMFETQYF. In nucleotides, the CDR3 is TGTGCCAGCAGTGAATTGGGTAGCGGGATGTTTGAGACCCAGTACTTC.

This clone was counted a few times. The chain carries TRBV10-1 and TRBJ2-5; 7 bases map to TRBD2. CDR3 length: 15 residues. The ends lost 3 bases at V and 2 bases at J; junction bases unmatched: 6. Per germline, CDR1 WNHNN and CDR2 SYGVQD (reference sequence). This CDR3 reads CASSEAGRPQETQYF. The CDR3 region has the DNA TGCGCCAGCAGTGAAGCGGGAAGGCCTCAAGAGACCCAGTACTTC.

V gene TRBV2 combines with J gene TRBJ2-1; 9 bases are shared with TRBD2. The V and J ends lost 5 bases and 6 bases, in that order; junction bases with no gene match: 8. Germline V gene lookup returns CDR1 SNHLY and CDR2 FYNNEI. The CDR3 extends over 15 amino acids. The CDR3: CASSTLAGTPNEQFF. In nucleotides, the CDR3 is TGTGCCAGCAGTACTCTAGCGGGAACACCCAATGAGCAGTTCTTC.

The chain couples TRBV10-2 to TRBJ2-5; D might be TRBD1 (5 bases). Per the germline V gene, CDR1 is WSHSY and CDR2 is SAAADI. V lost 6 bases, J lost 1 base, and 9 bases lay in between. CDR3 length: 13 residues. The chain's CDR3 is CASRDSPQETQYF. As DNA, the CDR3 is TGCGCCAGCAGAGACAGTCCCCAAGAGACCCAGTACTTC.

The rearrangement joins TRBV5-5 to TRBJ2-3; 12 bases align to TRBD2. The CDR3 is made up of 16 amino acids. Germline V gives CDR1 SGHKS, CDR2 YYEKEE (reference sequence). V trimming: 3 bases; J trimming: 4 bases; junction bases outside the gene matches: 6. CDR3 residues: CASSSLAGGSPDTQYF. CDR3 coding DNA: TGTGCCAGCAGCTCCCTAGCGGGAGGGAGCCCAGATACGCAGTATTTT.

This chain joins TRBV11-2 and TRBJ2-5, with 8 bases that match TRBD2. Germline V gene sequence: CDR1 SGHAT, CDR2 FQNNGV. CDR3 size: 17 residues. After removal of 5 bases from V and 1 base from J, the junction contained 12 bases not matched to a gene. The CDR3 DNA reads TGTGCCAGCAGCCCGTACGCCAGCGGGAGTGCCCAAGAGACCCAGTACTTC. This gives the protein CASSPYASGSAQETQYF.

CDR3 bases: TGTGCCAGCTCAAAAACCAGCGAGCAAGAGACCCAGTACTTC. The encoded protein is CASSKTSEQETQYF. The chain carries TRBV18 and TRBJ2-5; no firm D call. Germline loops: CDR1 KGHSH, CDR2 LQKENI. V gave up 5 bases and J gave up 2 bases, with 12 bases separating them. The CDR3 is 14 residues long.

The genes are TRBV7-2 and TRBJ1-2; D gene ambiguous. Germline V gene data show CDR1 as SGHTA and CDR2 as FQGNSA. CDR3 length: 16 residues. V lost 1 base, J lost 4 bases, and 16 bases lay in between. The CDR3 spells CASSLDKWAGTYGYTF. CDR3 in DNA: TGTGCCAGCAGCTTAGACAAGTGGGCAGGAACCTATGGCTACACCTTC.

The rearrangement uses TRBV6-5 and TRBJ1-2; TRBD1 agrees at 8 bases. After removal of 6 bases from V and 6 bases from J, the junction contained 6 bases not matched to a gene. The CDR3 runs 13 residues. Germline lookup yields CDR1 MNHEY and CDR2 SVGAGI. DNA of the CDR3: TGTGCCAGCAGGAACGGACAGGGCCATGGCTACACCTTC. This translates into CASRNGQGHGYTF.

V is TRBV7-3 and J is TRBJ2-7, with 7 positions matching TRBD1. Germline CDR1 reads SGHTA; CDR2 reads FQGTGA. Unmatched junction bases numbered 9, after V lost 5 bases and J lost 2 bases. CDR3 size: 15 residues. As DNA, the CDR3 is TGTGCCAGCAGCCCTACAGGGGATCAGGCCTACGAGCAGTACTTC. Its protein product is CASSPTGDQAYEQYF.

In its sample, this clone was seen once. The V gene is TRBV19, the J gene TRBJ1-2; D possibly corresponds to TRBD1 (5 bases). With 4 bases removed from V and 7 bases from J, the gap between germline ends came to 7 bases. There are 11 residues in the CDR3. The V gene's germline CDR1 is LNHDA and CDR2 SQIVND (reference sequence). CDR3 in amino acids: CASSTGGGYTF. The DNA for the CDR3 is TGTGCCAGTAGTACCGGGGGTGGCTACACCTTC.

The genes are TRBV16 and TRBJ1-1; D remains ambiguous. Trimming pared 0 bases from V and 0 bases from J, leaving 8 bases between. The CDR3 is 15 residues long. CDR1 KGHSY and CDR2 FQNENV come from the germline V gene. The CDR3 nucleotides read TGTGCCAGCAGCCAATCGTTCCAGATGAACACTGAAGCTTTCTTT. It encodes CASSQSFQMNTEAFF.